What follows describes a single T cell receptor beta chain. Germline V CDR1 and CDR2: SGDLS, YYNGEE. The CDR3 is 13 residues long. V dropped 4 bases and J dropped 6 bases, with 11 bases sitting between them. In the original analysis: From reference gene primer amplification, estimates of nucleated cell counts were derived. TCRdb's table, derived via immunoSEQ multiplex PCR, lists solely in-frame clones and lacks some. D and trimming were read from the DNA, whereas the V and J calls and clone size are those reported in that table. The sample holds hundreds of thousands of clones; 75% to 90% are singletons and the top ten take 12%. This record comes from a study of blood T cell repertoires in COVID-19. About the study: The study drew acute and convalescent COVID-19 samples from the United States, Italy and Spain. PBMCs, B-cell-depleted T cells, or T cells provided the cDNA or gDNA that made up the material.

The chain couples TRBV9 to TRBJ1-3; TRBD1 is a possible D gene (6 bases). The receptor comes from a woman aged 60-75 years with active or convalescent COVID-19. Sample: peripheral blood. The DNA of the CDR3 is TGTGCCAGCAGCCCAGGGGTGGAAAACACCATATATTTT. Its protein is CASSPGVENTIYF.